The entry that follows covers one T cell receptor beta chain sequence. As originally analysed: Estimation of nucleated cell counts relied on the amplification of reference gene primers. Assay: immunoSEQ multiplex PCR; the TCRdb copy retains only in-frame clones and omits some. The V and J calls and clone size were taken over from that table, and D and trimming were inferred from the DNA. Of some 280,000 clones detected, roughly 88% appear once; the ten largest clones hold under 3.5%. These data originate in a study of blood T cell repertoires in COVID-19. Study context: Researchers got acute and convalescent COVID-19 samples from the United States, Italy and Spain. PBMCs, B-cell-depleted T cells, or T cells were the source of the cDNA or gDNA that made up the material.

Input material: peripheral blood. The origin of this receptor is a woman aged 25 to 39 with active or convalescent COVID-19.

CDR3 loop: CASSEGQVGYEQYF. The CDR3 DNA reads as TGTGCCAGCAGCGAGGGACAGGTGGGATACGAGCAGTACTTC. This rearrangement joins TRBV7-9 to TRBJ2-7; 8 positions match TRBD1. Germline values: CDR1 SEHNR, CDR2 FQNEAQ (reference sequence). Unmatched junction bases numbered 7, after V lost 5 bases and J lost 4 bases. CDR3 size: 14 residues.